This T cell receptor beta chain was identified in a study of blood T cell repertoires in COVID-19. Study-level information: Donors of Cohort 3 who recovered were those that had two negative PCRs, clearance, or symptom resolution.

Per the germline V gene, CDR1 is KGHDR and CDR2 is SFDVKD. V was pared by 1 base and J by 6 bases, with 21 bases between. The CDR3 runs 17 residues. Enrollees, 18 to 89 years old, lived in 25 or so US areas. How the authors handled the data: Counts of nucleated cells, estimated from reference gene primer amplification, were obtained. Sequencing used immunoSEQ multiplex PCR; TCRdb keeps in-frame clones, though not all of them. Clone size and the V and J calls come from that table; the DNA yielded D and trimming. The table records approximately 190,000 clones, approximately 86% of them present only once.

The chain recombines TRBV24-1 with TRBJ2-7, with D possibly matching TRBD2 (6 bases). Sequencing was carried out using PBMCs or T cells enriched from blood (not recorded which). The clonotype originates from a woman in her forties in a cohort exposed to, infected with or recovered from COVID-19 (not recorded which). Here the CDR3 DNA reads TGTGCCACCAGTGATTTTGGAGCAGGGAGGTATGCGGGCGAGCAGTACTTC. This encodes CATSDFGAGRYAGEQYF.